Listed here are 22 T cell receptor beta chains from one sample, sequenced in a study of shared clonotypes between healthy human individuals. Naive CD8 cells lacked CD45RO and underwent positive selection for CCR7, leaving out terminally differentiated effector memory CD45RA+ cells. The table came from immunoSEQ multiplex PCR; TCRdb's copy has only in-frame clones and leaves some out. The repertoire includes 2 million to 2.5 million clones, less than 95% of them detected once, and around 1.1% sits in the top ten. Source material: naive CD8+ T cells sorted from blood. These receptors came from a man aged 18 to 29 in good health.

This clone was counted a single time. The genes are TRBV7-9 and TRBJ2-7; D is uncertain. The CDR3 totals 14 residues. The V end lost 1 base, the J end lost 0 bases, and 7 bases lay between the germline ends. Germline loops: CDR1 SEHNR, CDR2 FQNEAQ (reference sequence). The CDR3 nucleotides read TGTGCCAGCAGCTTAGAGTCGCTCTCCTACGAGCAGTACTTC. Translated, it gives CASSLESLSYEQYF.

This rearrangement joins TRBV25-1 to TRBJ1-1, with D unresolved. The CDR3 contains 13 residues. With 3 bases removed from V and 7 bases from J, the gap between germline ends came to 12 bases. Germline V gene sequence: CDR1 MGHDK, CDR2 SYGVNS. The CDR3 DNA follows: TGTGCCAGCAGTGATCTCCGGTACTTTGAAGCTTTCTTT. This translates into CASSDLRYFEAFF.

Of note for this clone: Additional DNA sequences in this sample encode the identical CDR3. The gene calls are TRBV2 and TRBJ2-7; 8 nucleotides agree with TRBD1. The germline V gene encodes CDR1 SNHLY and CDR2 FYNNEI. Unmatched junction bases numbered 1, after V lost 2 bases and J lost 1 base. The CDR3 runs 14 residues. The CDR3 sequence: CASSETGGSYEQYF. CDR3 DNA: TGTGCCAGCAGTGAAACAGGGGGTTCCTACGAGCAGTACTTC.

This chain uses TRBV6-4 with TRBJ2-2; the match to TRBD2 covers 8 bases. Germline values: CDR1 MRHNA, CDR2 SNTAGT. This CDR3 spans 14 amino acids. Trimming removed 4 bases from V and 7 bases from J; junction bases left unmatched: 5. CDR3 sequence reads: CASSVRRGDGELFF. In DNA, the CDR3 is TGTGCCAGCAGTGTTCGGCGGGGGGACGGGGAGCTGTTTTTT.

This clone appeared a single time. The chain employs TRBV6-1 and TRBJ2-5; D might be TRBD1 (5 bases). Germline CDR1 is MNHNS and CDR2 is SASEGT. The V and J ends lost 7 bases and 5 bases respectively, with 20 bases between them. The CDR3 contains 15 residues. DNA of the CDR3: TGTGCCAGCAACCGCCTTCCAAAGGGGTCGGAGACCCAGTACTTC. Protein sequence: CASNRLPKGSETQYF.

The chain combines TRBV7-9 with TRBJ2-7, with D possibly matching TRBD2 (5 bases). This CDR3 is built from 14 residues. V lost 6 bases to trimming and J lost 3 bases, with 15 bases between them. The germline V gene has CDR1 SEHNR and CDR2 FQNEAQ (reference sequence). The CDR3 sequence is CASSPPGNGYEQYF. CDR3 nucleotides: TGTGCCAGCAGTCCGCCGGGGAACGGCTACGAGCAGTACTTC.

The CDR3 region has the DNA TGTGCCAGCAGCTTAACTAGCGGGGGGGAGCACGAGCAGTACTTC. Translating it yields CASSLTSGGEHEQYF. The rearrangement uses TRBV7-9 and TRBJ2-7, with 13 nucleotides matching TRBD2. V shed 2 bases, J shed 5 bases, and the junction held 3 bases outside the gene matches. The CDR3 totals 15 residues. CDR1 is SEHNR, CDR2 FQNEAQ, per germline (reference sequence). Drawing the rest from reference TRBV7-9 and TRBJ2-7, the complete variable domain is DTGVSQNPRHKITKRGQNVTFRCDPISEHNRLYWYRQTLGQGPEFLTYFQNEAQLEKSRLLSDRFSAERPKGSFSTLEIQRTEQGDSAMYLCASSLTSGGEHEQYFGPGTRLTVT.

This clone appeared once. This chain connects TRBV7-8 to TRBJ2-2; weak D call: TRBD2 (5 bases). The V gene's germline CDR1 is SGHVS and CDR2 FQNEAQ. The CDR3 is 15 amino acids. Trimming stripped 5 bases from V and 2 bases from J, with 12 bases between. The CDR3 coding sequence is TGTGCCAGCAGCCCGGAGAGGGTCAACACCGGGGAGCTGTTTTTT. Its translation is CASSPERVNTGELFF. The entire variable domain, with the rest obtained from reference TRBV7-8 and TRBJ2-2, is as follows: GAGVSQSPRYKVAKRGQDVALRCDPISGHVSLFWYQQALGQGPEFLTYFQNEAQLDKSGLPSDRFFAERPEGSVSTLKIQRTQQEDSAVYLCASSPERVNTGELFFGEGSRLTVL.

Comments on this clone: Other DNA sequences in this sample translate to the same CDR3. This chain joins TRBV10-3 and TRBJ2-7; no firm D call. Trimming took off 2 bases at V and 5 bases at J, with 4 bases between the two ends. CDR1 and CDR2 from the germline V gene are ENHRY and SYGVKD. This CDR3 is built from 11 residues. The CDR3 region is CAISEGNEQYF. CDR3 nucleotide sequence: TGTGCCATCAGTGAGGGTAACGAGCAGTACTTC.

The CDR3 loop reads CASSPISSGNTIYF. The DNA for the CDR3 is TGTGCCAGCAGCCCGATTTCATCTGGAAACACCATATATTTT. The chain combines TRBV6-1 with TRBJ1-3; D gene unclear. V was pared by 6 bases and J by 1 base, with 10 bases between. Per the germline V gene, CDR1 is MNHNS and CDR2 is SASEGT. CDR3 length: 14 residues.

The chain joins TRBV5-6 to TRBJ2-1, with unresolved D. CDR1 and CDR2 (germline): SGHDT, YYEEEE. V gave up 7 bases and J gave up 0 bases, with 11 bases separating them. The CDR3 is 14 amino acids. CDR3 DNA: TGTGCCAGCTCAACTGTCCTCTCCTACAATGAGCAGTTCTTC. The encoded protein is CASSTVLSYNEQFF.

This clone appeared a single time. This CDR3 is CASSLIGETYNEQFF. In DNA, the CDR3 is TGCGCCAGCAGCTTGATCGGTGAAACCTACAATGAGCAGTTCTTC. This rearrangement joins TRBV5-1 to TRBJ2-1; D gene unclear. The V end was cut by 1 base, the J end by 2 bases, with 10 bases between. The CDR3 runs to 15 residues. The V gene's germline CDR1 is SGHRS and CDR2 YFSETQ. The variable domain in full, completed from reference TRBV5-1 and TRBJ2-1, reads KAGVTQTPRYLIKTRGQQVTLSCSPISGHRSVSWYQQTPGQGLQFLFEYFSETQRNKGNFPGRFSGRQFSNSRSEMNVSTLELGDSALYLCASSLIGETYNEQFFGPGTRLTVL.

This clone was observed a handful of times. The rearrangement links TRBV11-2 to TRBJ1-2, with D possibly matching TRBD1 (6 bases). Trimming stripped 5 bases from V and 3 bases from J, with 19 bases between. Germline CDR1 SGHAT, CDR2 FQNNGV. The CDR3 sequence is 16 residues long. The CDR3 sequence is CASSVTGTRGDYGYTF. Written as DNA, the CDR3 is TGTGCCAGCAGCGTAACCGGGACCAGGGGAGACTATGGCTACACCTTC.

The chain uses TRBV4-2 and TRBJ1-6; TRBD1 agrees at 7 bases. From germline, CDR1 is LGHNA and CDR2 YNFKEQ. The CDR3 totals 16 residues. V lost 6 bases, J lost 8 bases, and 13 bases stayed unmatched. The CDR3 DNA reads as TGTGCCAGCAGTGAGGAGACAGGGAATTTTTATTCACCCCTCCACTTT. Its translation: CASSEETGNFYSPLHF.

V gene TRBV7-2 combines with J gene TRBJ1-3; 7 nucleotides match TRBD1. CDR1 SGHTA and CDR2 FQGNSA come from the germline V gene. The CDR3 totals 16 residues. V lost 0 bases to trimming and J lost 3 bases; unmatched junction nucleotides: 5. In DNA, the CDR3 is TGTGCCAGCAGCTTAGCGACAGGGACTAGTGGAAACACCATATATTTT. Protein: CASSLATGTSGNTIYF.

This clone was seen a single time. V usage is TRBV16 and J usage is TRBJ2-7, with D unresolved. Per the germline V gene, CDR1 is KGHSY and CDR2 is FQNENV. CDR3 length: 13 residues. Trimming shortened V by 0 bases and J by 5 bases, and 8 bases separated the two germline ends. The DNA for the CDR3 is TGTGCCAGCAGCCAATCCCTAAACCACGAGCAGTACTTC. Translating it yields CASSQSLNHEQYF.

V gene TRBV27 combines with J gene TRBJ2-7, with TRBD1 identical over 7 bases. The CDR3 runs 14 residues. The junction had 6 bases not matched to a gene; V was cut back by 4 bases and J by 3 bases. The germline V gene encodes CDR1 MNHEY and CDR2 SMNVEV (reference sequence). The CDR3 coding sequence is TGTGCCAGCAGTTCTTACCGGACAGGCTACGAGCAGTACTTC. Translated: CASSSYRTGYEQYF.

This sequence joins TRBV5-4 and TRBJ2-1, with 9 bases lining up with TRBD2. The ends lost 1 base at V and 5 bases at J; junction bases unmatched: 7. The V gene's germline CDR1 is SGHNT and CDR2 YYREEE (reference sequence). The CDR3 sequence is 16 residues long. The CDR3 bases are TGTGCCAGCAGCTTGTCGTCGCTAGCGGGAAACAATGAGCAGTTCTTC. Its protein product is CASSLSSLAGNNEQFF.

The gene calls are TRBV11-2 and TRBJ2-7; 7 nucleotides line up with TRBD1. V lost 5 bases to trimming and J lost 3 bases; unmatched junction nucleotides: 10. The germline CDR1 and CDR2 sequences are SGHAT and FQNNGV. The CDR3 runs 15 residues. This CDR3 reads CASSPRGTADYEQYF. Here the CDR3 DNA reads TGTGCCAGCAGCCCCAGAGGGACAGCGGACTACGAGCAGTACTTC.

This chain joins TRBV19 and TRBJ2-7; perhaps D is TRBD1 or TRBD2 (5 bases each). Trimming cost V 5 bases and J 2 bases, with 16 bases left between them. This CDR3 is 15 amino acids long. CDR1 is LNHDA and CDR2 is SQIVND in the germline V gene (reference sequence). CDR3 sequence (DNA): TGTGCCAGTAGTCTTACCTCCGGGACCGCCTACGAGCAGTACTTC. Residues: CASSLTSGTAYEQYF.

This clone showed up just once. The chain recombines TRBV12-5 with TRBJ2-7; 12 bases are shared with TRBD2. Unmatched junction bases numbered 17, after V lost 6 bases and J lost 2 bases. CDR1 and CDR2 from the germline V gene are LGHNT and FRNRAP. The CDR3 length is 19 residues. Written as DNA, the CDR3 is TGTGCTAGTGGATCTGAACCGACTAGCGGGAGAGGATTAACCTACGAGCAGTACTTC. As protein: CASGSEPTSGRGLTYEQYF.

The genes are TRBV6-5 and TRBJ2-3; D not certain. The CDR3 runs 15 residues. Germline V gene lookup returns CDR1 MNHEY and CDR2 SVGAGI. The germline V and J ends were trimmed by 0 bases and 1 base, with 8 bases remaining between them. CDR3 amino acids: CASSYSTLGTDTQYF. Here the CDR3 DNA reads TGTGCCAGCAGTTACTCGACACTGGGCACAGATACGCAGTATTTT.